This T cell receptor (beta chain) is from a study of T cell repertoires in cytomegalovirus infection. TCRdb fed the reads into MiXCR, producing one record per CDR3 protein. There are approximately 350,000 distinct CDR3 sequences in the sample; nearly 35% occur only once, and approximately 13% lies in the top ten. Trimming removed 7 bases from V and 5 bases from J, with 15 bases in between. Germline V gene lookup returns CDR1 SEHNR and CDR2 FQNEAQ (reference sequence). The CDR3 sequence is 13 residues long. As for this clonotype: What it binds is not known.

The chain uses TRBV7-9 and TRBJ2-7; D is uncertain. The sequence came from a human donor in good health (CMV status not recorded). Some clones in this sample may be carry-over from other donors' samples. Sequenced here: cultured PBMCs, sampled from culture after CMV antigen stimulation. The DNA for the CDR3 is TGTGCCAGCAATTCTGCTTTCGGTGACGAGCAGTACTTC. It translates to CASNSAFGDEQYF. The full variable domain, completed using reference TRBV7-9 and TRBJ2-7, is DTGVSQNPRHKITKRGQNVTFRCDPISEHNRLYWYRQTLGQGPEFLTYFQNEAQLEKSRLLSDRFSAERPKGSFSTLEIQRTEQGDSAMYLCASNSAFGDEQYFGPGTRLTVT.